Sequencing of this T cell receptor beta chain was carried out in a study of glioma-infiltrating T cells. To note about this clonotype: At one of its ends the junction is not consistent with the germline gene, which may arise from a read error.

Amplification of TCR alpha and beta CDR3 regions from RNA used iRepertoire nested multiplex PCR. MiXCR was run by TCRdb on the multiplex PCR reads, yielding one entry per CDR3 protein. The data contain fewer than 500,000 distinct CDR3 sequences, 35% to 45% of them singletons. The material sequenced was glioma tissue, nonneoplastic brain tissue, or PBMCs (not recorded which). The origin of this receptor is a human donor with low-grade glioma or glioblastoma, undergoing nonglioma brain surgery, or in good health (not recorded which).

The CDR3 loop is CATSSGAQISNHPQHF. CDR3 DNA sequence: TGTGCCACCAGTTCAGGGGCCCAAATTAGCAATCATCCCCAGCATTTT. The V call is TRBV24-1, the J call TRBJ1-5; TRBD1 is a possible D gene (6 bases). In germline, CDR1 is KGHDR, CDR2 SFDVKD. The CDR3 runs to 16 residues.